The rows below give T cell receptor beta chains drawn from one sample of a study of CD8 T cells in ankylosing spondylitis. TCRdb used MiXCR to reprocess the 5' RACE reads, holding one entry per CDR3 protein. The table includes about 510,000 distinct CDR3 sequences, about 5.4% detected once. The sample consisted of blood, either unsorted or a sorted T cell fraction (not recorded which). These receptors all come from a male donor with ankylosing spondylitis. Each CDR3 is given with its conserved first and last residue.

J gene,V gene,CDR3 protein
TRBJ2-5,TRBV6-5,CASSYVQGAPQETQYF
TRBJ2-7,TRBV4-3,CASSPRAGEQYF
TRBJ2-2,TRBV7-9,CASSLEDPTGELFF
TRBJ2-7,TRBV7-6,CASSQRGPYEQYF
TRBJ1-4,TRBV11-2,CASSLEGASGKLFF
TRBJ1-2,TRBV28,CASSKFGSTGGYTF
TRBJ1-1,TRBV12-3/TRBV12-4,CASSFLGAEAFF
TRBJ1-1,TRBV6-2/TRBV6-3,CASSYGDRDPFF
TRBJ2-4,TRBV4-3,CASSLAFSGRGNIQYF
TRBJ1-6,TRBV20-1,CSATRGEGSSPLHF
TRBJ1-2,TRBV28,CASSFTGYYGYTF
TRBJ1-4,TRBV27,CASSLGGTGREKLFF
TRBJ2-3,TRBV6-7,CASSYLGHSTDTQYF
TRBJ2-7,TRBV20-1,CSATRGSEQYF
TRBJ1-1,TRBV20-1,CSARMTVDTEAFF
TRBJ1-3,TRBV6-1,CASSLSPPSYSGNTIYF
TRBJ2-1,TRBV15,CATSSGAYSSYNEQFF
TRBJ2-7,TRBV20-1,CSAETGESYEQYF
TRBJ1-3,TRBV25-1,CASSTIGNTIYF
TRBJ1-1,TRBV29-1,CSFSRGGDEAFF
TRBJ2-2,TRBV5-1,CASSLVWGQDTGELFF
TRBJ1-1,TRBV20-1,CSARSGQGDTEAFF
TRBJ2-3,TRBV29-1,CSVEVLGGDEYF
TRBJ1-2,TRBV28,CASTREPYANYGYTF
TRBJ1-1,TRBV10-2,CASKGQGNTEAFF
TRBJ2-3,TRBV11-1,CASTIGGLTDTQYF
TRBJ1-2,TRBV6-1,CASSPSGTAPRCTF
TRBJ2-5,TRBV5-1,CASSLGWRETQYF
TRBJ1-1,TRBV29-1,CSALGGTEAFF
TRBJ2-1,TRBV29-1,CSVKRVDSYNEQFF
TRBJ1-4,TRBV20-1,CSARPGGLREKLFF
TRBJ1-1,TRBV10-3,CAITPGLPTEAFF
TRBJ1-5,TRBV3-1,CASSPDSAQPQHF
TRBJ2-5,TRBV5-1,CASSLARFGETQYF
TRBJ2-7,TRBV6-4,CASRADRRYICEQYF
TRBJ2-7,TRBV10-3,CAISEGVREQYF
TRBJ2-5,TRBV5-1,CASSLSPQETQYF
TRBJ2-2,TRBV5-6,CASSLPWGSSNTGELFF
TRBJ2-7,TRBV2,CASSEYGTGLEQYF
TRBJ2-7,TRBV20-1,CSARPPGLAGGYRGHF
TRBJ2-7,TRBV5-1,CASSTSGNTYEQYF
TRBJ1-5,TRBV27,CASSFRGGQPQHF
TRBJ2-2,TRBV27,CASSSRNRELFF
TRBJ1-1,TRBV7-9,CASSSDRGGNVRTEAFF
TRBJ2-7,TRBV9,CASSVVGQSYEQYF
TRBJ2-7,TRBV15,CATSRHFSGSDDEQYF
TRBJ2-5,TRBV20-1,CSVPGLGEETQYF
TRBJ1-5,TRBV10-1,CASSPSGYPSQPQHF
TRBJ2-7,TRBV20-1,CCARDLLASGGSYEQYF
TRBJ2-2,TRBV11-2,CASSLDGERGTGELFF
TRBJ2-3,TRBV7-9,CASKTREVLGTQYF
TRBJ2-7,TRBV29-1,CSVDRVAGTLVEQYF
TRBJ1-1,TRBV5-6,CASSLWTAEAFF
TRBJ2-7,TRBV27,CASSLRVYYEQYF
TRBJ2-3,TRBV7-2,CASSFYRETTDTQYF
TRBJ2-3,TRBV28,CAGSGLAGNTDTQYF
TRBJ2-2,TRBV12-3/TRBV12-4,CASSFSSRGGGELFF